This TCR beta chain was obtained from a study of vaccination effects on CD4 cells after COVID-19. The wider study: The vaccine given was either BNT162b2 or mRNA-1273, in two doses. Study-wide findings and caveats: Clones that were induced by infection or by vaccine showed marked contraction late after vaccination. Sampling in the study covered few convalescent patients and included no early post-infection timepoints.

Comments on this clone: Its matching antigen is unknown.

This CDR3 spans 18 amino acids. Germline CDR1 is KGHSH and CDR2 is LQKENI. With 0 bases removed from V and 0 bases from J, the gap between germline ends came to 14 bases. Sequencing in the ViraFEST assay came after antigen-specific CD4+ T cells had been expanded with viral peptide pools, which were used to stimulate PBMC. Once cultured for approximately ten days, the cells underwent separation to obtain CD4+ T cells. Vaccinated recipients, who were negative for nucleocapsid antibodies, had no history of SARS-CoV-2 infection. A few million PBMC were seeded per well and grown in the presence of about 9 IU/ml IL-2 and around 9 ug/ml peptides. Some clones are missing from TCRdb's copy, which holds only in-frame ones; the method was immunoSEQ multiplex PCR. The data contain roughly 65,000 clones, less than 85% of them singletons.

Specimen: CD4+ T cells from PBMCs cultured with HCoV-NL63 spike peptides, collected before COVID-19 vaccination. The chain uses TRBV18 and TRBJ1-4, with a possible D match to TRBD1 (5 bases). The sequence was obtained from a human donor who received a COVID-19 vaccine. This CDR3 reads CASSPPTAGSATNEKLFF. CDR3 DNA: TGTGCCAGCTCACCACCGACAGCCGGATCGGCAACTAATGAAAAACTGTTTTTT.